Listed here are 3 T cell receptor beta chains from one sample, sequenced in a study of blood T cell repertoires in COVID-19 (dated by TCRdb to 2020 to 2021). Receptor libraries were prepared by the immunoSEQ multiplex PCR assay. TCRdb limited this immuneACCESS table to in-frame rearrangements with V and J called. A share of clones is missing; checked studies link under half to unresolved V genes, and the rest is unexplained. The sample yields about 300,000 clones; about nine tenths were counted once. About 7% of the sample comes from the top ten. Sequencing was performed on peripheral blood. The receptors come from a woman aged 30 to 39 who had recovered from COVID-19.

The J gene is TRBJ2-7, the V gene TRBV11-1, with TRBD2 as a possible D gene (6 bases). The CDR3 runs to 13 residues. Germline CDR1 SGHAT, CDR2 FQDESV (reference sequence). V was shortened by 1 base and J by 4 bases, with 8 bases between the two germline ends. DNA for the CDR3: TGTGCCAGCAGCTTAGTCGGGGGTTACGAGCAGTACTTC. Translation: CASSLVGGYEQYF.

V is TRBV5-4 and J is TRBJ2-5; the match to TRBD2 covers 9 bases. Germline-derived CDR1 and CDR2 are SGHNT and YYREEE (reference sequence). Losses at the gene ends were 5 bases for V and 7 bases for J; bases not matched to a gene: 6. There are 13 residues in the CDR3. The CDR3 loop reads CASRRELAGTQYF. In DNA, the CDR3 is TGTGCCAGCAGAAGGGAACTAGCGGGGACCCAGTACTTC. The full variable domain, completed using reference TRBV5-4 and TRBJ2-5, is ETGVTQSPTHLIKTRGQQVTLRCSSQSGHNTVSWYQQALGQGPQFIFQYYREEENGRGNFPPRFSGLQFPNYSSELNVNALELDDSALYLCASRRELAGTQYFGPGTRLLVL.

This chain joins TRBV27 and TRBJ2-2; TRBD2 matches at 9 bases. The CDR3 covers 18 residues. The germline V gene encodes CDR1 MNHEY and CDR2 SMNVEV (reference sequence). After removal of 4 bases from V and 4 bases from J, the junction contained 13 bases not matched to a gene. In DNA form, the CDR3 reads TGTGCCAGCAGTTCCTCTCGACTCGCGGGGGGGGGCACCGGGGAGCTGTTTTTT. Translated, it gives CASSSSRLAGGGTGELFF.